Listed here are 3 T cell receptor beta chains from one sample, sequenced in a study of blood T cell repertoires in COVID-19 (dated by TCRdb to the early 2020s). The method was the immunoSEQ multiplex PCR assay. Held by TCRdb, this immuneACCESS table contains in-frame sequences only and omits some clones. Under half of the omission traces to an unresolved V gene where checked; the cause of the rest is unknown. A total of some 120,000 clones appear in this sample, more than 75% of them only once. The ten largest make up almost 4.5% of the sample. Source material: peripheral blood. The receptors were gathered from a man aged 35-49 years with acute or convalescent COVID-19.

J is TRBJ2-2 and V is TRBV5-4; the D gene is possibly TRBD2 (5 bases). This CDR3 is built from 14 residues. CDR1 is SGHNT and CDR2 is YYREEE in the germline V gene (reference sequence). V was trimmed by 0 bases and J by 6 bases, leaving 9 bases between them. DNA of the CDR3: TGTGCCAGCAGCTTGGGGCGGGCACCCGGGGAGCTGTTTTTT. Translating it yields CASSLGRAPGELFF.

The chain recombines TRBV29-1 with TRBJ2-2; 10 bases agree with TRBD1. This CDR3 comprises 18 residues. CDR1 SQVTM and CDR2 ANQGSEA come from the germline V gene. The junction had 16 bases not matched to a gene; V was cut back by 6 bases and J by 3 bases. CDR3 DNA: TGCAGCGTCGGGGGGGACAGGGGCGATCCCCGGGACACCGGGGAGCTGTTTTTT. Its translation: CSVGGDRGDPRDTGELFF.

The gene calls are TRBV11-3 and TRBJ2-7; 7 bases agree with TRBD1. With V trimmed by 5 bases and J by 4 bases, 5 bases remained unmatched. Per the germline V gene, CDR1 is SGHNT and CDR2 is YENEEA. The CDR3 has 13 amino acids. CDR3 in amino acids: CASSTSTGYEQYF. CDR3 coding DNA: TGTGCCAGCAGCACATCGACAGGGTACGAGCAGTACTTC.